This T cell receptor (beta chain) was retrieved from a study of shared clonotypes between healthy human individuals. Study at large: The donor pool was made up of two women and a few men aged 18 to 49.

CD45RO-negative cells were positively selected for CCR7, leaving out terminally differentiated effector memory CD45RA+ cells. The CDR3 is 14 amino acids. Germline V CDR1 and CDR2: SEHNR, FQNEAQ (reference sequence). V dropped 3 bases and J dropped 5; count of bases not matched to a gene: 5. Replicate PCRs from sorted subsets contained around 200 ng DNA, which is 29,000 or so T cell genomes. Repertoires were generated with immunoSEQ multiplex PCR, while TCRdb's copy carries only in-frame clones and drops some. The sample consists of more than 550,000 clones, approximately 90% of them appearing once. This clone has only one observation.

The sequenced sample was naive CD8+ T cells sorted from blood. The chain is built from TRBV7-9 and TRBJ2-7; 9 bases agree with TRBD1. The receptor's source is a man younger than 40 in good health. The CDR3 protein is CASSLTGGRNEQYF. CDR3 nucleotides: TGTGCCAGCAGCTTGACAGGGGGGCGGAACGAGCAGTACTTC.